This T cell receptor beta chain originates from a study of T cell repertoires in cytomegalovirus infection. Study-level background: Peptides in the study included HLA-C-restricted and HLA-B-restricted CMV epitopes. Public TCR beta signature analysis indicated the presence of both CMV infection and matching HLA type.

Via MiXCR, TCRdb re-called the reads, giving one row per CDR3 protein. The table lists some 320,000 distinct CDR3 sequences, about 28% of them singletons. This CDR3 is built from 15 residues. Germline-derived CDR1 and CDR2 are MNHGY and SAAAGT. Trimming left V 0 bases short and J 8 bases short, with 14 bases between. A word on this clonotype: No antigen is known for it.

Overall study results and limits: Ex vivo responses were dominated by HLA-C-restricted CMV-specific TCR beta clonotypes.

This clonotype was sampled from a human donor in good health (CMV status not recorded). Some clones in this sample may be carry-over from other donors' samples. Sequenced here: cultured PBMCs, sampled from culture after CMV antigen stimulation. V gene TRBV6-8 combines with J gene TRBJ2-4; unclear D gene. The CDR3 sequence is CASSYSPHPRDIQYF. The DNA for the CDR3 is TGTGCCAGCAGTTACTCGCCCCACCCACGAGACATTCAGTACTTC.